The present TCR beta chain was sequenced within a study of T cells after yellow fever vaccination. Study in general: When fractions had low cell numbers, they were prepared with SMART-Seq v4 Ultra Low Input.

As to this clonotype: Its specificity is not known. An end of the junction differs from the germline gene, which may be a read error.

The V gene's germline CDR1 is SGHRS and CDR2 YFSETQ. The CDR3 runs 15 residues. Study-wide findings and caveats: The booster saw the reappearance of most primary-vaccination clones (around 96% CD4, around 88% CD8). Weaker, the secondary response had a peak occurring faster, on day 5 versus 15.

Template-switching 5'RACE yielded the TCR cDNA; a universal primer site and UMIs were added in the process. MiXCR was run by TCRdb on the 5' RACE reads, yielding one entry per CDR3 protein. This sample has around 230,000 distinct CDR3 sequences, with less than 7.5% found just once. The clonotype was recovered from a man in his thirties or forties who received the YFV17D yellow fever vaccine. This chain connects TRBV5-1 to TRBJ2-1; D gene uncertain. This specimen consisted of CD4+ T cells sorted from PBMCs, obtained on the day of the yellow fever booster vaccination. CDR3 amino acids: CASSFGWAQFNEQFF. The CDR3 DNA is TGCGCGAGCAGCTTCGGGTGGGCCCAGTTTAATGAGCAGTTCTTC.